This TCR beta chain is drawn from a study of identical twins listed by TCRdb under 2016. In terms of the full investigation: To test whether fetal clonotypes persist, this study deep-sequenced TCR alpha and beta repertoires from monozygotic twins, from unrelated adults of various ages, and from cord blood. To rule out contamination, replicate twin experiments were performed at different times with different library preparation protocols. Study-wide findings and limitations: Because the same donors could not be followed over many years, the conclusions relied on cross-sectional statistical analysis. Compared with coincidental sharing between unrelated individuals, out-of-frame TCR alpha sequences shared between twins showed an excess of sequences with low generation probability. Invariant T cells such as MAIT and iNKT could partly confound zero-insertion analyses, though diverse VJ usage argued against this for most clonotypes. Recombination models systematically underestimated out-of-frame TCR alpha sharing in monozygotic twins but agreed with sharing between unrelated individuals. A weaker excess of twin sharing was found in beta out-of-frame sequences because the signal-to-noise ratio was lowered by fewer shared sequences. Abundant cord blood beta clonotypes had fewer insertions, young adult naive repertoires showed a similar but weaker trend, and memory repertoires showed no such trend.

The germline V gene specifies WSHSY as CDR1 and SAAADI as CDR2. V is reduced by 0 bases and J by 8 bases, leaving a spacing of 13 bases between them. The CDR3 sequence holds 14 residues, the cysteine and phenylalanine included. The entry retains the CDR3 DNA only, 42 bases that are in frame from base 1. This clonotype has just a few counts. Its specific antigen is unknown. No much larger clone exists at a distance of one base, and base qualities are not known. Only healthy Caucasian donors were included. Three pairs of female monozygotic twins, all aged 18 to 29 years, were included in the twin cohort. Peripheral blood mononuclear cells were used as the source from which RNA for TCR libraries was isolated. Library preparation was by 5' RACE. The sequencer was an Illumina HiSeq 2000. A universal primer binding site was introduced by template switching, and a unique molecular identifier was present in the final cDNA, enabling accurate counting of TCR cDNA molecules. Specific primers in the conserved constant-segment region were used to synthesize first-strand cDNA for TCR alpha and beta chains. Each cDNA library was double barcoded, with a SMART-Mk sample barcode plus Illumina barcodes, to control for contamination. TruSeq adapter sequences and Illumina sample barcodes were added in two successive PCR steps. Sequencing of the TCR alpha and beta cDNA libraries was done on the Illumina HiSeq platform using custom primers. In the authors' own workflow: MiGEC processed the raw reads to extract unique molecular identifiers, while MiXCR was used to determine the CDR3 positions. Recombination models were inferred per individual with the repgenHMM and IGoR tools using an EM algorithm. The analysis of shared clonotypes was done with the tcR package in R, with sharing normalized by the product of cloneset sizes. To study raw recombination without the effects of thymic and clonal selection, out-of-frame nonproductive sequences were analyzed. TCRdb redid the processing of the public reads, applying fastp at Q25 and MiXCR, and retained in-frame beta chains. Every entry covers one CDR3 protein and lists the most common genes and DNA from its rows. Here the V and J calls rest on TCRdb's processing, not on the authors' analysis. The sample table shows some 790,000 distinct CDR3 sequences, and 15% to 20% are seen once. The ten largest make up 10% to 15% of the sample.

In addition, the sample was reused for a study of T cells expressing NK-cell markers. The second paper further reports: Three sorted T-cell subsets (CD3+CD56+NKG2C+, CD3+CD56+NKG2C- and CD3+CD56-NKG2C+) from fewer than 10 donors had their TCR beta-chain repertoires profiled. Of the eight sequenced donors, seven were found to be HCMV-seropositive and one was found to be HCMV-seronegative. In several experiments an anti-gammadeltaTCR antibody was added to restrict sorting to alphabetaTCR-expressing T cells. In roughly six donors, the dominant CD3+CD56+NKG2C+ clonotypes were among the top 10 CD8+ clonotypes and accounted for about 1.0-7.5% of CD8+ T cells. Those dominant clonotypes were again the most abundant among CD3+CD56-NKG2C+ cells in several donors, at roughly 25-60.1%. Whether the expanded NKG2C-expressing T cell clones were specific for HCMV antigens remained unclear. All eight donors whose samples were sequenced were randomly selected healthy volunteers, three of them men and five women. A commercial ELISA kit detecting HCMV-specific IgG in serum was used to determine HCMV serostatus. For about six donors, unsorted PBMC were also used to sequence bulk peripheral blood T-cell repertoires. MIGEC handled demultiplexing of the reads and grouping by UMI, while MiTCR was used to assemble and quantify clonotypes. To exclude erroneous sequences, any TCR cDNA sequence not supported by at least two reads was discarded. The tcR package was used for downstream repertoire analysis, and clonotypes were matched across fractions by CDR3 nucleotide sequence plus V segment. VDJmatch was used to annotate antigen specificity against VDJdb, with one amino acid substitution allowed in CDR3.

The sequence joins TRBV10-2 to TRBJ2-5, with an unclear D gene assignment. Input material: PBMCs. The sequence came from a young woman in good health. The DNA reads TGCGCCAGCAGTGAGTCGATTCAGGCAACTACCCAGTACTTC. Translated, it reads CASSESIQATTQYF.